A selection of T cell receptor beta chains follows, all from one sample in a study of T-cell reconstitution after alpha-beta-depleted transplantation in children. TCRdb called the PCR reads again in MiXCR, with one record for every CDR3 protein. Here the sample spans 700,000 to 850,000 distinct CDR3 sequences, 16% being singletons. The sample in question was PBMCs, mostly from graft donor cells, obtained 360 days after TCRalphabeta/CD19-depleted stem cell transplant. These receptors originate from a male patient under 18 who had a stem cell transplant for acute lymphoblastic leukemia, so the T cells may come from the graft donor. CDR3s leave out the opening cysteine and the closing phenylalanine or tryptophan. A D gene is named only where the DNA matches it firmly. Clone size is not always given. Where it is, it says once, few, many or a class for expanded clones.

abundance: .
v_gene: TRBV2
j_gene: TRBJ2-3
d_gene: TRBD2
CDR3aa: ASSKSGTSTDTQY

abundance: .
v_gene: TRBV18
j_gene: TRBJ2-1
d_gene: TRBD2
CDR3aa: ASSELAGTQYNEQF

abundance: few
v_gene: TRBV29-1
j_gene: TRBJ2-5
d_gene: TRBD2
CDR3aa: SVGGGTQY

abundance: few
v_gene: TRBV5-1
j_gene: TRBJ1-5
d_gene: .
CDR3aa: ASSLTTGHGGPQH

abundance: .
v_gene: TRBV2
j_gene: TRBJ1-1
d_gene: .
CDR3aa: ASSEVPLWGPPNTEAF

abundance: many
v_gene: TRBV5-1
j_gene: TRBJ1-1
d_gene: .
CDR3aa: ASSFHGNTEAF

abundance: few
v_gene: TRBV12-3/TRBV12-4
j_gene: TRBJ1-2
d_gene: TRBD1
CDR3aa: ASSGQGQEGYT

abundance: few
v_gene: TRBV7-3
j_gene: TRBJ2-3
d_gene: .
CDR3aa: ASSFARGGTDTQY

abundance: .
v_gene: TRBV7-2
j_gene: TRBJ1-2
d_gene: .
CDR3aa: ASSLFTLNGYT

abundance: few
v_gene: TRBV24-1
j_gene: TRBJ2-7
d_gene: TRBD1
CDR3aa: ATSDTTGGEQY

abundance: many
v_gene: TRBV29-1
j_gene: TRBJ2-7
d_gene: .
CDR3aa: SVGRGYEQY

abundance: few
v_gene: TRBV5-1
j_gene: TRBJ2-7
d_gene: .
CDR3aa: ASSYYRATYEQY

abundance: many
v_gene: TRBV29-1
j_gene: TRBJ2-7
d_gene: TRBD1
CDR3aa: SVLGDSDSYEQY

abundance: .
v_gene: TRBV20-1
j_gene: TRBJ2-3
d_gene: .
CDR3aa: SAPKTTDTQY

abundance: .
v_gene: TRBV24-1
j_gene: TRBJ2-2
d_gene: .
CDR3aa: ATSGTHRSYKNTGELF

abundance: few
v_gene: TRBV15
j_gene: TRBJ2-3
d_gene: .
CDR3aa: ATSRNGAGLTDTHY

abundance: few
v_gene: TRBV5-1
j_gene: TRBJ2-1
d_gene: .
CDR3aa: ASSLLGQSDPPYNEQF

abundance: many
v_gene: TRBV7-9
j_gene: TRBJ2-1
d_gene: .
CDR3aa: ASSLMGQGHNEQF

abundance: few
v_gene: TRBV29-1
j_gene: TRBJ2-3
d_gene: TRBD2
CDR3aa: SVAAGEGTDTQY

abundance: .
v_gene: TRBV12-3/TRBV12-4
j_gene: TRBJ2-5
d_gene: TRBD1
CDR3aa: ASSIQGVAQETQY

abundance: many
v_gene: TRBV12-3/TRBV12-4
j_gene: TRBJ1-2
d_gene: TRBD1
CDR3aa: ASSFGTGAYYGYT

abundance: .
v_gene: TRBV5-1
j_gene: TRBJ2-3
d_gene: TRBD2
CDR3aa: ASRGTSAPTDTQY

abundance: few
v_gene: TRBV14
j_gene: TRBJ2-1
d_gene: .
CDR3aa: ASSHGQPYNEQF

abundance: .
v_gene: TRBV20-1
j_gene: TRBJ1-6
d_gene: .
CDR3aa: SATRHLLSNSPLH

abundance: few
v_gene: TRBV12-3/TRBV12-4
j_gene: TRBJ2-7
d_gene: .
CDR3aa: ASRGDTAIQQY

abundance: few
v_gene: TRBV5-1
j_gene: TRBJ2-5
d_gene: TRBD2
CDR3aa: ASNGREGPETQY

abundance: .
v_gene: TRBV2
j_gene: TRBJ2-2
d_gene: .
CDR3aa: ASTIVGTGNTGELF

abundance: .
v_gene: TRBV5-1
j_gene: TRBJ2-5
d_gene: .
CDR3aa: ASSLEGQAFETQY

abundance: few
v_gene: TRBV12-3/TRBV12-4
j_gene: TRBJ2-1
d_gene: TRBD1
CDR3aa: ASSLEPYLGTGRNEQF

abundance: many
v_gene: TRBV28
j_gene: TRBJ1-5
d_gene: .
CDR3aa: ASSPAHTTQGGNNQPQH

abundance: few
v_gene: TRBV19
j_gene: TRBJ2-3
d_gene: .
CDR3aa: ASSSLWSTDTQY

abundance: few
v_gene: TRBV12-3/TRBV12-4
j_gene: TRBJ2-7
d_gene: TRBD2
CDR3aa: ASSSSPGLLYEQY

abundance: few
v_gene: TRBV18
j_gene: TRBJ2-3
d_gene: TRBD2
CDR3aa: ASSPLGTSGRQSTDTQY

abundance: once
v_gene: TRBV4-1
j_gene: TRBJ2-7
d_gene: .
CDR3aa: ASSQGSSSTDSYEQY

abundance: .
v_gene: TRBV20-1
j_gene: TRBJ2-1
d_gene: .
CDR3aa: SAPTRWNAGSYNEQF

abundance: .
v_gene: TRBV7-2
j_gene: TRBJ1-2
d_gene: TRBD1
CDR3aa: ASSLPTGDYGYT

abundance: few
v_gene: TRBV11-2
j_gene: TRBJ2-3
d_gene: .
CDR3aa: ASSRLVPTDTQY

abundance: .
v_gene: TRBV20-1
j_gene: TRBJ2-1
d_gene: .
CDR3aa: SARDWAVAYNEQF

abundance: many
v_gene: TRBV20-1
j_gene: TRBJ1-2
d_gene: TRBD1
CDR3aa: SASSNRDSVYGYT

abundance: .
v_gene: TRBV6-1
j_gene: TRBJ2-1
d_gene: TRBD1
CDR3aa: ASSVGGPARAQF

abundance: .
v_gene: TRBV14
j_gene: TRBJ2-7
d_gene: TRBD2
CDR3aa: ASSRLAVSYEQY

abundance: many
v_gene: TRBV28
j_gene: TRBJ2-7
d_gene: .
CDR3aa: ASSAPLLGEQY

abundance: .
v_gene: TRBV6-5
j_gene: TRBJ2-1
d_gene: .
CDR3aa: ASSYKGAVSPGVYNEQF

abundance: few
v_gene: TRBV6-5
j_gene: TRBJ2-1
d_gene: .
CDR3aa: ASSYVQGVPNEQF

abundance: few
v_gene: TRBV7-7
j_gene: TRBJ2-1
d_gene: .
CDR3aa: ASSGVTREQF

abundance: few
v_gene: TRBV6-2/TRBV6-3
j_gene: TRBJ2-7
d_gene: TRBD2
CDR3aa: ASNSGTRYAEQY

abundance: few
v_gene: TRBV21-1
j_gene: TRBJ2-5
d_gene: .
CDR3aa: ASSKSEGGY

abundance: .
v_gene: TRBV15
j_gene: TRBJ2-5
d_gene: TRBD1
CDR3aa: ATSPRTGAWGTQY

abundance: .
v_gene: TRBV5-1
j_gene: TRBJ2-5
d_gene: TRBD1
CDR3aa: ASSLAGDRGTTQY

abundance: .
v_gene: TRBV13
j_gene: TRBJ2-5
d_gene: TRBD2
CDR3aa: ASSAPGGASGVQETQY

abundance: few
v_gene: TRBV29-1
j_gene: TRBJ2-3
d_gene: TRBD2
CDR3aa: SVLRLAGEIWGTDTQY

abundance: few
v_gene: TRBV20-1
j_gene: TRBJ2-1
d_gene: .
CDR3aa: SVHGARVNNEQF

abundance: .
v_gene: TRBV7-9
j_gene: TRBJ1-2
d_gene: .
CDR3aa: ASSSLYRDIGYT

abundance: .
v_gene: TRBV6-1
j_gene: TRBJ1-1
d_gene: .
CDR3aa: ATGGNTEAF

abundance: many
v_gene: TRBV7-3
j_gene: TRBJ2-7
d_gene: .
CDR3aa: ASSKAPWGPYEQY

abundance: many
v_gene: TRBV27
j_gene: TRBJ2-3
d_gene: .
CDR3aa: ASSFRAGVFQADTQY

abundance: .
v_gene: TRBV5-1
j_gene: TRBJ2-7
d_gene: TRBD1
CDR3aa: ASSPGTVGSYEQY

abundance: few
v_gene: TRBV5-1
j_gene: TRBJ1-2
d_gene: .
CDR3aa: ASSLGSGMHQLLDYGYT

abundance: few
v_gene: TRBV12-3/TRBV12-4
j_gene: TRBJ2-5
d_gene: TRBD2
CDR3aa: ASSPFGTPRREETQY